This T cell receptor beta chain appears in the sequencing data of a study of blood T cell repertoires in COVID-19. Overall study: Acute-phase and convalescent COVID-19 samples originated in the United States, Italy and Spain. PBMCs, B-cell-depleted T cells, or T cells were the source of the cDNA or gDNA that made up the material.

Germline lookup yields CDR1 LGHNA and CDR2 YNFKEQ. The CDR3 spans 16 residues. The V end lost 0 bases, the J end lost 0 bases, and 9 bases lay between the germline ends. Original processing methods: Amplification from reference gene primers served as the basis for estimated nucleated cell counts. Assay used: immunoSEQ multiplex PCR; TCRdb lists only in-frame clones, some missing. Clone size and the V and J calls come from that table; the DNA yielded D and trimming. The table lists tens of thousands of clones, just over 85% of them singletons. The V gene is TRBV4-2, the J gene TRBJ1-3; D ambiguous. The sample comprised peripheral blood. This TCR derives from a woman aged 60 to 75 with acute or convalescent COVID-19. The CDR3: CASSQDGGLSGNTIYF. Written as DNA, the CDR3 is TGTGCCAGCAGCCAAGATGGCGGGCTCTCTGGAAACACCATATATTTT.